This T cell receptor beta chain was captured by sequencing in a study of shared clonotypes between healthy human individuals. Study observations and caveats: Donor scarcity curtailed the genetic and exposure-history diversity represented herein.

In the source study's methods: From ImmunoSEQ came sequences covering only the junction and carrying no quality scores, so filtering differed. Clones were sequenced by immunoSEQ multiplex PCR, and TCRdb holds only the in-frame ones, with some missing. The V and J calls and clone size come from that table; D and trimming were worked out from the DNA. In the table there are more than 450,000 clones, around 74% of which are singletons. Of note for this clone: Its antigen is as yet unknown.

The V gene lost 8 bases and the J gene lost 0 bases, with 5 bases spanning the gap. The CDR3 sequence is 12 residues long. Per the germline V gene, CDR1 is MDHEN and CDR2 is SYDVKM. This sequence joins TRBV28 and TRBJ2-1; weak D call: TRBD2 (5 bases). The sequencing input was PBMCs. This clonotype was sampled from a woman in her thirties or forties in good health. Some clones in this sample may be carry-over from other donors' samples. The CDR3 protein is CASGSSYNEQFF. CDR3 DNA: TGTGCCAGCGGGAGCTCCTACAATGAGCAGTTCTTC.